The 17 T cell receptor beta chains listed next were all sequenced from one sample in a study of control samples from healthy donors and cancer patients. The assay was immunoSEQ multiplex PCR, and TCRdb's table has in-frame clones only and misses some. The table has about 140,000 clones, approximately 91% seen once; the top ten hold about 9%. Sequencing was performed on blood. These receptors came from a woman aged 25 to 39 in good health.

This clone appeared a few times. DNA of the CDR3: TGTGCCAGTAGTGGACAGGGGGTAGCTGGAAACACCATATATTTT. This sequence encodes CASSGQGVAGNTIYF. The chain recombines TRBV19 with TRBJ1-3, with 10 bases identical to TRBD1. Trimming took 5 bases from V and 2 from J; bases not matched to a gene: 3. Per germline, CDR1 LNHDA and CDR2 SQIVND (reference sequence). The CDR3 totals 15 residues.

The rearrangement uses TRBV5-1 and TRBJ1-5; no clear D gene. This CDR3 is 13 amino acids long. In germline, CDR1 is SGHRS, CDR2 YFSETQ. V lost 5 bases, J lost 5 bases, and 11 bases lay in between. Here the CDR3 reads CASSWEADQPQHF. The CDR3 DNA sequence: TGCGCCAGCAGTTGGGAGGCAGATCAGCCCCAGCATTTT. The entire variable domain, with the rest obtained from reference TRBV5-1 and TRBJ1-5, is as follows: KAGVTQTPRYLIKTRGQQVTLSCSPISGHRSVSWYQQTPGQGLQFLFEYFSETQRNKGNFPGRFSGRQFSNSRSEMNVSTLELGDSALYLCASSWEADQPQHFGDGTRLSIL.

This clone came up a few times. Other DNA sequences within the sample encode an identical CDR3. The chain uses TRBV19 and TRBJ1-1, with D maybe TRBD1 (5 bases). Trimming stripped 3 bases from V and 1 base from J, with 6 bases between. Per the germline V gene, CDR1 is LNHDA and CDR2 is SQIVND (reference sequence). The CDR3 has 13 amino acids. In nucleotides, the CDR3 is TGTGCCAGTAGTATTAGGGGGAACACTGAAGCTTTCTTT. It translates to CASSIRGNTEAFF.

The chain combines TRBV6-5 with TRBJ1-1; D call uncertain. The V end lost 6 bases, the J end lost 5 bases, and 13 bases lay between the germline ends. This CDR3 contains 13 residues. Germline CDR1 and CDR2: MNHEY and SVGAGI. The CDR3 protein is CASRSVRETEAFF. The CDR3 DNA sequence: TGTGCCAGCAGATCGGTACGGGAAACTGAAGCTTTCTTT.

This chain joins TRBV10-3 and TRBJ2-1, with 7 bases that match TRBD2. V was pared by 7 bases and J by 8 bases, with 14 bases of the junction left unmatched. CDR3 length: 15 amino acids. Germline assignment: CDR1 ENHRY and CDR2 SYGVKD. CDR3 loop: CAITDGVAGWDEQFF. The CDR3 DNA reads TGTGCCATCACTGACGGGGTAGCGGGTTGGGATGAGCAGTTCTTC.

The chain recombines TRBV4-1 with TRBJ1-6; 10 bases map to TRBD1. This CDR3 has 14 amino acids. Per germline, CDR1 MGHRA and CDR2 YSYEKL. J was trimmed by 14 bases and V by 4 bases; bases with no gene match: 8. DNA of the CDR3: TGCGCCAGCAGCCGCGACAGGGGGCCTATCACCCTCCACTTT. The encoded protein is CASSRDRGPITLHF.

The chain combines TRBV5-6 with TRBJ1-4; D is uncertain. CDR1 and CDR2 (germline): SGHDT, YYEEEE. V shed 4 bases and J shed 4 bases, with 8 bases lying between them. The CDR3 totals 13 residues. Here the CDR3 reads CASSGERNEKLFF. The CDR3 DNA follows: TGTGCCAGCAGCGGGGAGCGTAATGAAAAACTGTTTTTT. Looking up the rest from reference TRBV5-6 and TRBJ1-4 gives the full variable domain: DAGVTQSPTHLIKTRGQQVTLRCSPKSGHDTVSWYQQALGQGPQFIFQYYEEEERQRGNFPDRFSGHQFPNYSSELNVNALLLGDSALYLCASSGERNEKLFFGSGTQLSVL.

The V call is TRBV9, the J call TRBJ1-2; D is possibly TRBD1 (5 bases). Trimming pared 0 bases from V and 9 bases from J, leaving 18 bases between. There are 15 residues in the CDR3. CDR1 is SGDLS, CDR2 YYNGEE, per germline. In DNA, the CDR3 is TGTGCCAGCAGCGTAGTGAGTCAGGGTTCATCAAGCTACACCTTC. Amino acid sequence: CASSVVSQGSSSYTF.

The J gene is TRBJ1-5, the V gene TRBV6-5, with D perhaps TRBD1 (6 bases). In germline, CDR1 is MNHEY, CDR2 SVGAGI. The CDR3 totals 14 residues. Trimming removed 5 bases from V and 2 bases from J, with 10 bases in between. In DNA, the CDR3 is TGTGCCAGCAGTATGAGACAGGGCAATCAGCCCCAGCATTTT. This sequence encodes CASSMRQGNQPQHF.

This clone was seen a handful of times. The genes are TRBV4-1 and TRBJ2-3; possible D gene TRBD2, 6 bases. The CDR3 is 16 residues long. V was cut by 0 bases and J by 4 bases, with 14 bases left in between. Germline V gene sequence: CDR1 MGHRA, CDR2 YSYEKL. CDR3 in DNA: TGCGCCAGCAGCCAAGAGGCGAGGGGAGGCGCAGATACGCAGTATTTT. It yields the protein CASSQEARGGADTQYF.

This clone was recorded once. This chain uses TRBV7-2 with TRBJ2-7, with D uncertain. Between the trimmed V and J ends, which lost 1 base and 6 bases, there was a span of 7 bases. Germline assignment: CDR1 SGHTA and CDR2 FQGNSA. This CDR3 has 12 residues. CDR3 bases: TGTGCCAGCAGCTTAGGCGTGGTCGAGCAGTACTTC. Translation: CASSLGVVEQYF.

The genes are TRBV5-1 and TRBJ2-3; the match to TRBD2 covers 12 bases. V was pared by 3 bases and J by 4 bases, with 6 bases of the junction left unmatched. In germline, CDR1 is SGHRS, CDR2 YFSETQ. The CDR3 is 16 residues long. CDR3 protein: CASSSLAGGVADTQYF. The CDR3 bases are TGCGCCAGCAGCTCTCTAGCGGGAGGGGTGGCAGATACGCAGTATTTT.

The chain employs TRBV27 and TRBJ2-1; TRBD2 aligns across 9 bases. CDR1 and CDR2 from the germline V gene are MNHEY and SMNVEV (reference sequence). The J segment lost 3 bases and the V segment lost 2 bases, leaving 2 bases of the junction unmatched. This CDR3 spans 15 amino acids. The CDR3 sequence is CASSLAGGNYNEQFF. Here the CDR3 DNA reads TGTGCCAGCAGTTTAGCGGGAGGGAACTACAATGAGCAGTTCTTC.

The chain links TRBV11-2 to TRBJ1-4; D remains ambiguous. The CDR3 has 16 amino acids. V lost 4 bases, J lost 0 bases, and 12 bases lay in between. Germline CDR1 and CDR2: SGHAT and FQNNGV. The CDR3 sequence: CASSSFSIATNEKLFF. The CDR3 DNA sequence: TGTGCCAGCAGCTCGTTCTCCATTGCAACTAATGAAAAACTGTTTTTT.

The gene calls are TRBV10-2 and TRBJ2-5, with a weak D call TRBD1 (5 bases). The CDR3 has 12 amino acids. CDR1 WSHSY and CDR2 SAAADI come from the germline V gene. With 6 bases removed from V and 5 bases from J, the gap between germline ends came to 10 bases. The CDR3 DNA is TGCGCCAGCAGGGGGCAGATGGAGACCCAGTACTTC. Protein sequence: CASRGQMETQYF.

Here the CDR3 DNA reads TGTGCCAGCTCACCACTCAGTCCGCGACAGGGGGGTGAAAAACTGTTTTTT. It is translated as CASSPLSPRQGGEKLFF. The V and J genes are TRBV18 and TRBJ1-4, with 9 bases matching TRBD1. Trimming removed 1 base from V and 7 bases from J; junction bases left unmatched: 10. The CDR3 is 17 amino acids. The V gene's germline CDR1 is KGHSH and CDR2 LQKENI.

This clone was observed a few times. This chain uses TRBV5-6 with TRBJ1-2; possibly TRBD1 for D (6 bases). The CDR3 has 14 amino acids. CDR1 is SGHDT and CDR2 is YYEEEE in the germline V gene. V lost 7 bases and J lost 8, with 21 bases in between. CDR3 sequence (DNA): TGTGCCAGCGAACTTAACTCAGGGGCTCACGGCTACACCTTC. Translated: CASELNSGAHGYTF.